The source of this T cell receptor beta chain is a study of T-cell reconstitution after alpha-beta-depleted transplantation in children. Construction of the TCRbeta library involved unique molecular identifiers. TCRdb reanalysed the PCR reads using MiXCR and keeps one entry per CDR3 protein. The sample holds about 1,000,000 distinct CDR3 sequences; less than 30% are singletons and the top ten take about 28%. Unmatched junction bases numbered 9, after V lost 0 bases and J lost 5 bases. Germline V CDR1 and CDR2: MNHEY, SVGAGI. The CDR3 spans 17 residues. In this sample, this clonotype turned up a few times.

This chain connects TRBV6-5 to TRBJ1-1; 10 bases align to TRBD1. The sequences come from PBMCs, mostly from graft donor cells, collected 360 days after TCRalphabeta/CD19-depleted stem cell transplant. The origin of this receptor is a boy in the first two years of life who had a stem cell transplant for SCID, so the T cells may come from the graft donor. CDR3 sequence reads: CASSYSRDRGFGTEAFF. CDR3 in DNA: TGTGCCAGCAGTTACTCGAGGGACAGGGGCTTTGGAACTGAAGCTTTCTTT.